The sequence of this T cell receptor (beta chain) was determined in a study of cytomegalovirus exposure and HLA in healthy donors. Whole-study results and caveats: Rare TCR sequences dominated, though some public TCRs recurred in many donors.

As regards this clone: Its specificity is unknown.

Here immunoSEQ multiplex PCR was the method, and the copy in TCRdb shows in-frame clones only, minus some. The repertoire holds 100,000 to 150,000 clones, with about 83% as singletons. This TCR was sampled from a young woman in good health and CMV-seronegative. The sequenced sample consisted of PBMCs.

The CDR3 nucleotides read TGTGCCAGCAGCAGTCCGGGGAGAGGCGAGACCCAGTACTTC. It encodes CASSSPGRGETQYF. The V and J genes are TRBV7-6 and TRBJ2-5; D perhaps matches TRBD2 (5 bases). The germline CDR1 and CDR2 sequences are SGHVS and FNYEAQ. V was pared by 5 bases and J by 5 bases, with 15 bases between. This CDR3 contains 14 residues. Full variable domain (missing parts from reference TRBV7-6 and TRBJ2-5): GAGVSQSPRYKVTKRGQDVALRCDPISGHVSLYWYRQALGQGPEFLTYFNYEAQQDKSGLPNDRFSAERPEGSISTLTIQRTEQRDSAMYRCASSSPGRGETQYFGPGTRLLVL.